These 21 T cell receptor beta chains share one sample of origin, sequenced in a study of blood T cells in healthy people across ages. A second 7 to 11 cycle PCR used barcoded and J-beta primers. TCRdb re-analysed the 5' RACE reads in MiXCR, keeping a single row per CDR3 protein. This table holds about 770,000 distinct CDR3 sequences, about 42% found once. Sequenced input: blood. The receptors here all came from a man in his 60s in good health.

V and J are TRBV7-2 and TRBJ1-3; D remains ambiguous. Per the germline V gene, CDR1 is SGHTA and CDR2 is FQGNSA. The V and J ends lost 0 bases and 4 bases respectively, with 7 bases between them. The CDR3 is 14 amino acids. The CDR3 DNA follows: TGTGCCAGCAGCTTAGCGTTATTCGGAAACACCATATATTTT. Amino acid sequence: CASSLALFGNTIYF.

CDR3 DNA sequence: TGTGCCAGCAGCAAAGCAGGGGTGCAGTACTTC. Translating it yields CASSKAGVQYF. The chain is built from TRBV21-1 and TRBJ2-7; the table's TRBD1 call for D was not verified on the DNA. TRBV21-1 is shown as a pseudogene. The CDR3 contains 11 residues.

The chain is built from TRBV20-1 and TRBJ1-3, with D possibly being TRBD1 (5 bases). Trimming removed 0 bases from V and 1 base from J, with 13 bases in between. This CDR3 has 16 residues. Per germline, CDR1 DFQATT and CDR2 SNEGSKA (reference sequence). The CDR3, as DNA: TGCAGTGCTAGAGATAGCCAGGGTGGATCTGGAAACACCATATATTTT. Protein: CSARDSQGGSGNTIYF.

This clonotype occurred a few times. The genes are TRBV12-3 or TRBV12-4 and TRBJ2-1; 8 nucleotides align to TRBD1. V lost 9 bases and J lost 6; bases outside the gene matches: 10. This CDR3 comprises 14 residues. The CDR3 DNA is TGTGCCAGTACCCAGGGGGCACGGAGCAATGAGCAGTTCTTC. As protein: CASTQGARSNEQFF.

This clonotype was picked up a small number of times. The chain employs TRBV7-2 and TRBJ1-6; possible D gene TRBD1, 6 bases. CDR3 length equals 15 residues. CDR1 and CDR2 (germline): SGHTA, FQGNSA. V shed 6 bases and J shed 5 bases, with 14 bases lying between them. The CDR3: CASRSQGHNNSPLHF. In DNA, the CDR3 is TGTGCCAGCAGATCACAGGGACACAATAATTCACCCCTCCACTTT.

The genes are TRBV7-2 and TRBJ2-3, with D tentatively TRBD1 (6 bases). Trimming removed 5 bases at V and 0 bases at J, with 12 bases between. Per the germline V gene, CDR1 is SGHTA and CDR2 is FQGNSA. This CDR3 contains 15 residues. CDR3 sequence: CASSPQGPSTDTQYF. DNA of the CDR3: TGTGCCAGCAGCCCACAGGGCCCTAGCACAGATACGCAGTATTTT.

The chain's CDR3 is CASSEPGTKNADTQYF. DNA of the CDR3: TGTGCCAGCAGTGAACCCGGGACTAAGAATGCAGATACGCAGTATTTT. The V call is TRBV12-3 or TRBV12-4, the J call TRBJ2-3; 7 nucleotides line up with TRBD2. There are 16 residues in the CDR3. Losses at the gene ends were 5 bases for V and 4 bases for J; bases not matched to a gene: 12.

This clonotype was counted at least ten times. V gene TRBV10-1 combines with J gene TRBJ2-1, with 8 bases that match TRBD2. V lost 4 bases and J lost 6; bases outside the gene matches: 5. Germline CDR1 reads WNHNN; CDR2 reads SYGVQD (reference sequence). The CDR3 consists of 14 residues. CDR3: CASSGGSGVNEQFF. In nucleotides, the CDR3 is TGCGCCAGCAGTGGTGGTAGCGGGGTCAATGAGCAGTTCTTC.

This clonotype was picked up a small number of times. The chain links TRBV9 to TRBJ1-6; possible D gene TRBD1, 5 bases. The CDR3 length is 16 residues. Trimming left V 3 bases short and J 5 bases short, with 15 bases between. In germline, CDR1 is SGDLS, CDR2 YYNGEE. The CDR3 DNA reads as TGTGCCAGCAGCGCCCGAGCAGGGAGAGATAATTCACCCCTCCACTTT. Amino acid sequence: CASSARAGRDNSPLHF. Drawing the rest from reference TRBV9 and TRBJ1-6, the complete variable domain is DSGVTQTPKHLITATGQRVTLRCSPRSGDLSVYWYQQSLDQGLQFLIQYYNGEERAKGNILERFSAQQFPDLHSELNLSSLELGDSALYFCASSARAGRDNSPLHFGNGTRLTVT.

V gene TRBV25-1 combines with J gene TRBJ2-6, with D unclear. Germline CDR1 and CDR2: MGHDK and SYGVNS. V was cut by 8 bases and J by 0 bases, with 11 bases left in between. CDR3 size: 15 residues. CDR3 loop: CASSYRSSGANVLTF. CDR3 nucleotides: TGTGCCAGCTCATACCGGAGCTCTGGGGCCAACGTCCTGACTTTC.

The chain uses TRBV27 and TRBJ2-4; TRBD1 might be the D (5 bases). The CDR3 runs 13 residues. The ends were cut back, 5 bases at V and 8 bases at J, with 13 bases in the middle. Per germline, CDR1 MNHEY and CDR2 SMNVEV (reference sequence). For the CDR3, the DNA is TGTGCCAGCAGTGTTGCAGGGTGGGACATTCAGTACTTC. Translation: CASSVAGWDIQYF.

CDR3 in amino acids: CASSRPGQGLAYEQYF. CDR3 nucleotide sequence: TGTGCCAGCAGCCGGCCGGGACAGGGCTTAGCTTACGAGCAGTACTTC. The chain has TRBV3-1 and TRBJ2-7; 9 bases are shared with TRBD1. CDR3 length: 16 residues. The germline V gene encodes CDR1 LGHDT and CDR2 YNNKEL (reference sequence). V lost 4 bases, J lost 4 bases, and 11 bases stayed unmatched.

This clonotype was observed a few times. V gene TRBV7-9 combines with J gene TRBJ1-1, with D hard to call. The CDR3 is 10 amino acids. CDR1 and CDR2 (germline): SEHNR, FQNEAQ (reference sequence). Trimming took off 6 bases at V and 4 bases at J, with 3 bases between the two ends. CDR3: CASSRTEAFF. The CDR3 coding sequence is TGTGCCAGCAGTCGCACTGAAGCTTTCTTT.

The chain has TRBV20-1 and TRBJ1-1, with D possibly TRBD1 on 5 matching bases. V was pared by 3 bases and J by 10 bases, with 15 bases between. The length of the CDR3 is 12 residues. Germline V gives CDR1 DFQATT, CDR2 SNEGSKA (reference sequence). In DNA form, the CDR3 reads TGCAGTGCTAGCCCGGGGCTGGAGGGAGCTTTCTTT. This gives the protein CSASPGLEGAFF.

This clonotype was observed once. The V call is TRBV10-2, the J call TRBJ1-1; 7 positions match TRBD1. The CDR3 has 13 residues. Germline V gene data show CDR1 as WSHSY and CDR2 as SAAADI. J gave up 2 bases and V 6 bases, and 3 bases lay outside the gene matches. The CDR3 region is CASRTGFNTEAFF. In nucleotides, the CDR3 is TGCGCCAGCAGGACAGGGTTCAACACTGAAGCTTTCTTT.

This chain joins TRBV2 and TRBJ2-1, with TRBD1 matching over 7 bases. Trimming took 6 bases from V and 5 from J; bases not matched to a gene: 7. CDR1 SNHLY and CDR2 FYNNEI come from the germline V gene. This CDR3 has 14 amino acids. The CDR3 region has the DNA TGTGCCAGCAGCGGAAGGGGGCTCGACAATGAGCAGTTCTTC. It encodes CASSGRGLDNEQFF.

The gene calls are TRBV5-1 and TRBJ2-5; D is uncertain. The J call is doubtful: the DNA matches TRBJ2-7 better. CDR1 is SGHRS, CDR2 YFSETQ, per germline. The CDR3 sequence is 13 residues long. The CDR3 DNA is TGCGCCAGCAGCCCACCCCCCCACAACGAGCAGTACTTC. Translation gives CASSPPPHNEQYF.

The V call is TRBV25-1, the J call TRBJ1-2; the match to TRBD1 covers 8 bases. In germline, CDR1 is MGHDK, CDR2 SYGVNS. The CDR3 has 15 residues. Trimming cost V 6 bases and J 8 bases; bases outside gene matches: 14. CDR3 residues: CASRGRGDRTPGYTF. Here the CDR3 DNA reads TGTGCCAGCAGAGGGAGGGGGGACAGGACCCCCGGCTACACCTTC.

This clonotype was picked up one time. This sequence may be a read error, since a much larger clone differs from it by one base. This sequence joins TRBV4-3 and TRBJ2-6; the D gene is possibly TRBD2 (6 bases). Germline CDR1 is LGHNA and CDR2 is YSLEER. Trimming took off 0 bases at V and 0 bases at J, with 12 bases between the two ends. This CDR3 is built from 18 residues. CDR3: CASSQDRGTVSGANVLTF. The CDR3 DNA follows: TGCGCCAGCAGCCAAGATCGGGGGACCGTCTCTGGGGCCAACGTCCTGACTTTC.

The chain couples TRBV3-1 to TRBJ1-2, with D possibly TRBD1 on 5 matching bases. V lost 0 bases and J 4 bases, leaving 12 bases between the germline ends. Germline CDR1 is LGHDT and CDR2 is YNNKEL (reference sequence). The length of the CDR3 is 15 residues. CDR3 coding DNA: TGTGCCAGCAGCCAAGATCTACGGACACTCTATGGCTACACCTTC. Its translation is CASSQDLRTLYGYTF.

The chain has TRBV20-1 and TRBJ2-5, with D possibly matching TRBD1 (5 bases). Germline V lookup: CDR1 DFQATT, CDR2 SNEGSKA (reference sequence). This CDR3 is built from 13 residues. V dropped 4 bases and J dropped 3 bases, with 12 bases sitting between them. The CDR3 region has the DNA TGCAGTGCTACAGGGTCTAGAAAAGAGACCCAGTACTTC. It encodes CSATGSRKETQYF.